This TCR beta chain was recovered during a study of T-cell reconstitution after alpha-beta-depleted transplantation in children. Overall study results and limits: T-cell counts and diversity were attributed mostly to newly produced T cells one year after transplant.

The ends were cut back, 4 bases at V and 0 bases at J, with 11 bases in the middle. Germline V gene data show CDR1 as SGHAT and CDR2 as FQNNGV. This CDR3 has 15 amino acids. Unique molecular identifiers were incorporated when the TCRbeta library was constructed. Each CDR3 protein is one row after TCRdb ran MiXCR on the PCR reads. The sample lists hundreds of thousands of distinct CDR3 sequences, less than 9.5% occurring once. This clonotype turned up a few times. Its specificity is not known. Here the sequenced sample was peripheral blood, taken 360 days after TCRalphabeta/CD19-depleted stem cell transplant. The chain carries TRBV11-2 and TRBJ2-3, with D tentatively TRBD1 (6 bases). The sequence was collected from a female patient aged 2-10 years who had a stem cell transplant for Fanconi anemia, so the T cells may come from the graft donor. The CDR3 loop reads CASSSGTPSTDTQYF. In nucleotides, the CDR3 is TGTGCCAGCAGCTCCGGGACACCAAGCACAGATACGCAGTATTTT.